The 29 T cell receptor beta chains reported below all come from one sample, sequenced in a study of cytomegalovirus exposure and HLA in healthy donors. PCR amplification relied on 60 Vbeta primers (plus 13 Jbeta primers). Repertoires were generated with immunoSEQ multiplex PCR, while TCRdb's copy carries only in-frame clones and drops some. The table includes approximately 150,000 clones, roughly 80% detected once. Sequencing was performed on PBMCs. The receptors were sampled from a woman in her 50s in good health and CMV-seropositive.

V is TRBV4-1 and J is TRBJ1-2, with 8 bases that match TRBD1. This CDR3 is 17 amino acids long. Germline V gene data show CDR1 as MGHRA and CDR2 as YSYEKL. Germline trimming cut 3 bases from V and 2 bases from J; bases unmatched to any gene: 11. CDR3 amino acids: CASSHLTGGRKNYGYTF. The CDR3 DNA is TGCGCCAGCAGCCACTTAACAGGGGGAAGGAAAAACTATGGCTACACCTTC.

The V gene is TRBV6-1, the J gene TRBJ1-3; tentative D call: TRBD1 (5 bases). The CDR3 sequence is 15 residues long. V lost 8 bases to trimming and J lost 5 bases, with 19 bases between them. Per the germline V gene, CDR1 is MNHNS and CDR2 is SASEGT. DNA of the CDR3: TGTGCCAGCTACGGTGGTTGGGGCAGCAGAAACACCATATATTTT. It specifies CASYGGWGSRNTIYF.

The chain joins TRBV4-1 to TRBJ1-4, with D perhaps TRBD1 (5 bases). The CDR3 has 16 residues. The V gene lost 2 bases and the J gene lost 7 bases, with 17 bases spanning the gap. The germline CDR1 and CDR2 sequences are MGHRA and YSYEKL. CDR3 nucleotides: TGCGCCAGCAGCCAACAGGCGGGGGGGGGAAGTGAAAAACTGTTTTTT. Encoded protein: CASSQQAGGGSEKLFF.

Only one count was recorded for this clone. This sequence joins TRBV9 and TRBJ2-1, with D possibly matching TRBD2 (6 bases). The CDR3 is 15 residues long. Germline-derived CDR1 and CDR2 are SGDLS and YYNGEE. V shed 4 bases and J shed 9 bases, with 20 bases lying between them. CDR3 DNA: TGTGCCAGCAGCCCCCGGGTAGCGGTCTGGGGTGAGCAGTTCTTC. This sequence encodes CASSPRVAVWGEQFF.

The rearrangement uses TRBV10-1 and TRBJ2-5; tentative D call: TRBD1 (5 bases). From germline, CDR1 is WNHNN and CDR2 SYGVQD (reference sequence). Trimming stripped 0 bases from V and 1 base from J, with 6 bases between. This CDR3 region has 14 residues. CDR3 residues: CASSESRGQETQYF. CDR3 DNA sequence: TGCGCCAGCAGTGAGTCAAGGGGCCAAGAGACCCAGTACTTC.

The CDR3 reads CASSQERARLKAGARETQYF. The CDR3 DNA reads TGTGCCAGCAGCCAAGAAAGGGCCCGCCTGAAAGCGGGGGCCAGAGAGACCCAGTACTTC. V is TRBV4-2 and J is TRBJ2-5; TRBD2 aligns across 8 bases. J lost 4 bases, V lost 0 bases, and 19 bases had no gene match. The CDR3 is 20 residues long. Germline values: CDR1 LGHNA, CDR2 YNFKEQ.

The chain employs TRBV5-1 and TRBJ2-7, with D tentatively TRBD2 (6 bases). Trimming stripped 4 bases from V and 4 bases from J, with 18 bases between. Germline V gives CDR1 SGHRS, CDR2 YFSETQ. CDR3 size: 15 residues. The CDR3: CASSPRPGGGYEQYF. In nucleotides, the CDR3 is TGCGCCAGCAGCCCCCGACCCGGGGGTGGATACGAGCAGTACTTC.

CDR3 sequence: CASSQVGGALYEQYF. The CDR3 DNA reads as TGCGCCAGCAGCCAAGTAGGAGGGGCCCTCTACGAGCAGTACTTC. The rearrangement uses TRBV4-1 and TRBJ2-7, with a possible D match to TRBD2 (6 bases). The V and J ends lost 1 base and 3 bases respectively, with 13 bases between them. Germline V lookup: CDR1 MGHRA, CDR2 YSYEKL. The CDR3 is 15 residues long.

The chain couples TRBV30 to TRBJ1-5; the D gene is possibly TRBD1 (6 bases). Germline V gives CDR1 GTSNPN, CDR2 SVGIG (reference sequence). V lost 0 bases, J lost 4 bases, and 19 bases lay in between. The CDR3 extends over 17 amino acids. This CDR3 is CAWSVRIGRGDNQPQHF. CDR3 bases: TGTGCCTGGAGTGTACGAATAGGGAGGGGGGATAATCAGCCCCAGCATTTT.

This chain links TRBV11-1 with TRBJ2-3; 10 bases agree with TRBD2. J lost 4 bases, V lost 3 bases, and 7 bases had no gene match. The CDR3 runs 16 residues. Germline lookup yields CDR1 SGHAT and CDR2 FQDESV (reference sequence). The CDR3 DNA reads as TGTGCCAGCAGCTTGGAGCGGGGGGGCCGGGCAGATACGCAGTATTTT. This sequence encodes CASSLERGGRADTQYF.

The chain couples TRBV6-1 to TRBJ1-4; no reliable D call. CDR3 length: 15 residues. Germline CDR1 and CDR2: MNHNS and SASEGT. The V and J ends lost 7 bases and 0 bases respectively, with 12 bases between them. This CDR3 reads CASTGEVATNEKLFF. CDR3 nucleotide sequence: TGTGCCAGCACCGGAGAGGTGGCAACTAATGAAAAACTGTTTTTT.

V is TRBV5-1 and J is TRBJ2-7; tentatively, D is TRBD2 (5 bases). The germline gives CDR1 SGHRS, CDR2 YFSETQ. The CDR3 loop spans 16 amino acids. Deletions cut 0 bases from V and 1 base from J, with 14 bases between. Here the CDR3 reads CASSLARGYDSYEQYF. The CDR3 DNA reads as TGCGCCAGCAGCTTGGCCAGAGGGTACGATTCCTACGAGCAGTACTTC.

J is TRBJ2-7 and V is TRBV7-6; perhaps TRBD2 as D (5 bases). Per germline, CDR1 SGHVS and CDR2 FNYEAQ. V shed 3 bases and J shed 2 bases, with 8 bases lying between them. This CDR3 contains 13 residues. The CDR3 bases are TGTGCCAGCAGCTTGGCTAGCCCCTACGAGCAGTACTTC. Its translation: CASSLASPYEQYF.

J is TRBJ2-3 and V is TRBV18; TRBD1 aligns across 9 bases. After removal of 3 bases from V and 2 bases from J, the junction contained 6 bases not matched to a gene. Per the germline V gene, CDR1 is KGHSH and CDR2 is LQKENI. The CDR3 covers 16 residues. CDR3 sequence: CASSPSGTGNTDTQYF. The CDR3 nucleotides read TGTGCCAGCTCACCGTCCGGGACAGGGAACACAGATACGCAGTATTTT.

V gene TRBV7-3 combines with J gene TRBJ2-3, with a weak D call TRBD1 (5 bases). This CDR3 has 18 residues. V was cut by 5 bases and J by 0 bases, with 21 bases left in between. Germline CDR1 and CDR2: SGHTA and FQGTGA. DNA of the CDR3: TGTGCCAGCAGCCGTCTGGGCAGGGTCGGATCTAGCACAGATACGCAGTATTTT. Translated, it gives CASSRLGRVGSSTDTQYF. Full variable domain (remainder filled in from reference TRBV7-3 and TRBJ2-3): GAGVSQTPSNKVTEKGKYVELRCDPISGHTALYWYRQSLGQGPEFLIYFQGTGAADDSGLPNDRFFAVRPEGSVSTLKIQRTERGDSAVYLCASSRLGRVGSSTDTQYFGPGTRLTVL.

The rearrangement joins TRBV30 to TRBJ1-2; 9 bases match TRBD1. Germline CDR1 reads GTSNPN; CDR2 reads SVGIG (reference sequence). The CDR3 loop spans 13 amino acids. V shed 5 bases, J shed 8 bases, and the junction held 9 bases outside the gene matches. DNA for the CDR3: TGTGCCTGGGGTATACAGGGGGCGCTCGGCTACACCTTC. This encodes CAWGIQGALGYTF.

This chain links TRBV7-9 with TRBJ1-2, with 7 bases lining up with TRBD1. V shed 8 bases and J 6 bases; nucleotides not matched to a gene: 9. CDR1 and CDR2 from the germline V gene are SEHNR and FQNEAQ (reference sequence). There are 13 residues in the CDR3. The CDR3 is CASLRGREDGYTF. The CDR3 DNA reads TGTGCCAGCTTGAGGGGGCGCGAGGATGGCTACACCTTC.

The gene calls are TRBV5-4 and TRBJ1-1; no firm D call. The CDR3 contains 14 residues. Trimming removed 0 bases at V and 4 bases at J, with 10 bases between. Germline V gives CDR1 SGHNT, CDR2 YYREEE (reference sequence). Here the CDR3 reads CASSLENRGTEAFF. The CDR3 nucleotides read TGTGCCAGCAGCTTGGAAAACCGGGGCACTGAAGCTTTCTTT.

This clone was seen a single time. The chain uses TRBV21-1 and TRBJ1-1. TRBV21-1 is marked as a pseudogene. The CDR3 has 13 residues. CDR3 sequence: CASSKGLNLEAFF. As DNA, the CDR3 is TGTGCCAGCAGCAAGGGACTGAACCTTGAAGCTTTCTTT.

The J gene is TRBJ2-1, the V gene TRBV4-2; TRBD2 might be the D (5 bases). V lost 1 base, J lost 3 bases, and 13 bases lay in between. Germline V CDR1 and CDR2: LGHNA, YNFKEQ. CDR3 length: 16 residues. The CDR3 is CASSQGETVRYNEQFF. The CDR3, as DNA: TGTGCCAGCAGCCAAGGGGAGACCGTACGCTACAATGAGCAGTTCTTC.

The chain combines TRBV13 with TRBJ2-7; 9 bases are shared with TRBD1. This CDR3 contains 19 residues. The ends lost 5 bases at V and 4 bases at J; junction bases unmatched: 21. CDR1 is PRHDT, CDR2 FYEKMQ, per germline (reference sequence). This CDR3 reads CASSPPRGLYGTGWYEQYF. The CDR3 nucleotides read TGTGCCAGCAGCCCACCCCGTGGACTCTATGGGACAGGGTGGTACGAGCAGTACTTC.

This chain uses TRBV15 with TRBJ1-2, with a possible D match to TRBD1 (6 bases). This CDR3 has 14 residues. V was pared by 1 base and J by 0 bases, with 6 bases between. Looked up from germline, CDR1 is LNHNV and CDR2 is YYDKDF (reference sequence). The CDR3 spells CATSRGQANYGYTF. DNA for the CDR3: TGTGCCACCAGCAGAGGACAGGCTAACTATGGCTACACCTTC. The variable domain in full, with the rest retrieved from reference TRBV15 and TRBJ1-2, is DAMVIQNPRYQVTQFGKPVTLSCSQTLNHNVMYWYQQKSSQAPKLLFHYYDKDFNNEADTPDNFQSRRPNTSFCFLDIRSPGLGDTAMYLCATSRGQANYGYTFGSGTRLTVV.

The V call is TRBV7-6, the J call TRBJ2-1; possibly TRBD2 for D (7 bases). The CDR3 covers 16 residues. The V end lost 5 bases, the J end lost 8 bases, and 22 bases lay between the germline ends. Germline CDR1 SGHVS, CDR2 FNYEAQ. CDR3 in amino acids: CASSPSGGAPGDEQFF. CDR3 DNA: TGTGCCAGCAGCCCTAGTGGGGGGGCGCCGGGCGATGAGCAGTTCTTC.

The J gene is TRBJ1-5, the V gene TRBV18; 7 bases align to TRBD1. Germline CDR1 KGHSH, CDR2 LQKENI. This CDR3 is 16 amino acids long. V dropped 4 bases and J dropped 0; count of bases not matched to a gene: 6. CDR3 sequence: CASSLGTADSNQPQHF. DNA of the CDR3: TGTGCCAGCTCACTTGGGACAGCCGATAGCAATCAGCCCCAGCATTTT.

The chain employs TRBV6-5 and TRBJ1-2; no clear D gene. V dropped 3 bases and J dropped 0 bases, with 14 bases sitting between them. The CDR3 loop spans 16 amino acids. The V gene's germline CDR1 is MNHEY and CDR2 SVGAGI. In DNA form, the CDR3 reads TGTGCCAGCAGTTATGAGTCACCTTCGCCTAACTATGGCTACACCTTC. This gives the protein CASSYESPSPNYGYTF.

This chain joins TRBV9 and TRBJ2-3; D may be TRBD2 (6 bases). The CDR3 consists of 17 residues. V was clipped by 0 bases and J by 1 base, with 15 bases between them. CDR1 and CDR2 from the germline V gene are SGDLS and YYNGEE. Here the CDR3 reads CASSVGSRGSRTDTQYF. CDR3 DNA: TGTGCCAGCAGCGTAGGGTCGCGGGGATCCCGCACAGATACGCAGTATTTT.

The V gene is TRBV18, the J gene TRBJ2-7; D perhaps matches TRBD1 (5 bases). The V gene lost 5 bases and the J gene lost 1 base, with 9 bases spanning the gap. Germline V gene data show CDR1 as KGHSH and CDR2 as LQKENI. The CDR3 spans 13 residues. The CDR3 here is CASSSDSSYEQYF. The CDR3 nucleotides are TGTGCCAGCTCATCAGACAGTTCCTACGAGCAGTACTTC.

The rearrangement joins TRBV6-4 to TRBJ2-1, with TRBD2 matching 13 bases. The V gene's germline CDR1 is MRHNA and CDR2 SNTAGT. The ends lost 2 bases at V and 7 bases at J; junction bases unmatched: 2. The CDR3 consists of 15 residues. CDR3 protein: CASSDGTSGENEQFF. CDR3 DNA: TGTGCCAGCAGTGACGGGACTAGCGGGGAAAATGAGCAGTTCTTC.

The V and J genes are TRBV5-6 and TRBJ1-1; D uncertain. Germline CDR1 and CDR2: SGHDT and YYEEEE. CDR3 length equals 14 residues. V shed 0 bases and J shed 0 bases, with 6 bases lying between them. CDR3 sequence: CASSLGSLNTEAFF. CDR3 DNA: TGTGCCAGCAGCTTGGGGAGTTTGAACACTGAAGCTTTCTTT.